Sequencing of this T cell receptor (beta chain) was carried out in a study of T cells in Graves' hyperthyroidism and ophthalmopathy. Germline V lookup: CDR1 DFQATT, CDR2 SNEGSKA (reference sequence). This CDR3 has 13 residues. V was cut by 0 bases and J by 6 bases, with 12 bases left in between. TCR beta CDR3 region amplification was performed from RNA transcripts. Using the HTBI primer set, a first-round RT-PCR was run on the TCR CDR3. Via MiXCR, TCRdb re-called the multiplex PCR reads, giving one row per CDR3 protein. This sample has 490,000 or so distinct CDR3 sequences, with 20% to 25% found just once.

The sample taken for sequencing was blood. This TCR was sampled from a woman between 65 and 79 years old with Graves' ophthalmopathy. This chain links TRBV20-1 with TRBJ2-7; no clear D gene. The CDR3 sequence is CSARDEALREQYF. CDR3 DNA sequence: TGCAGTGCTAGAGATGAGGCGCTCCGCGAGCAGTACTTC.